These 5 T cell receptor beta chains share one sample of origin, sequenced in a study of OX40 agonist ivuxolimab in advanced cancers. Here immunoSEQ multiplex PCR was the method, and the copy in TCRdb shows in-frame clones only, minus some. The sample holds roughly 96,000 clones, 70% to 85% seen once. The sample was CD4+ or CD8+ T cells sorted from blood, taken in a trial of the OX40 agonist ivuxolimab. The receptors shown here come from an adult with an advanced solid tumor such as melanoma, head and neck, liver or kidney cancer.

The rearrangement joins TRBV2 to TRBJ2-1; a possible D gene is TRBD2 (6 bases). The germline V gene has CDR1 SNHLY and CDR2 FYNNEI. Trimming shortened V by 0 bases and J by 8 bases, and 17 bases separated the two germline ends. The length of the CDR3 is 16 residues. The CDR3 nucleotides read TGTGCCAGCAGTGAAGCTGCTCCAACGGGGAGGTATGAGCAGTTCTTC. Protein product: CASSEAAPTGRYEQFF.

This clone was counted once. The chain recombines TRBV29-1 with TRBJ1-2; 7 nucleotides align to TRBD1. V trimming: 6 bases; J trimming: 7 bases; junction bases outside the gene matches: 5. The CDR3 sequence is 11 residues long. Germline-derived CDR1 and CDR2 are SQVTM and ANQGSEA. The CDR3 spells CSVRDSRGYTF. The DNA of the CDR3 is TGCAGCGTGAGGGACAGCCGTGGCTACACCTTC.

This chain connects TRBV15 to TRBJ1-2; 7 bases match TRBD1. The CDR3 contains 15 residues. Germline CDR1 reads LNHNV; CDR2 reads YYDKDF (reference sequence). After removal of 0 bases from V and 2 bases from J, the junction contained 3 bases not matched to a gene. CDR3: CATSRDPGQNYGYTF. CDR3 nucleotides: TGTGCCACCAGCAGAGATCCGGGACAGAACTATGGCTACACCTTC.

The rearrangement uses TRBV5-1 and TRBJ2-7, with 9 bases matching TRBD1. Germline V lookup: CDR1 SGHRS, CDR2 YFSETQ. The CDR3 length is 16 residues. V lost 4 bases and J lost 1; bases outside the gene matches: 9. The CDR3 DNA sequence: TGCGCCAGCAGCCCAGGACAGGGGAGGATTTCCTACGAGCAGTACTTC. Translating it yields CASSPGQGRISYEQYF.

The chain carries TRBV5-6 and TRBJ2-7; no clear D. V was cut by 2 bases and J by 0 bases, with 12 bases left in between. The length of the CDR3 is 15 residues. Germline values: CDR1 SGHDT, CDR2 YYEEEE. CDR3 sequence reads: CASSFRVTNSYEQYF. As DNA, the CDR3 is TGTGCCAGCAGCTTCCGAGTGACCAACTCCTACGAGCAGTACTTC. Full variable domain (missing parts from reference TRBV5-6 and TRBJ2-7): DAGVTQSPTHLIKTRGQQVTLRCSPKSGHDTVSWYQQALGQGPQFIFQYYEEEERQRGNFPDRFSGHQFPNYSSELNVNALLLGDSALYLCASSFRVTNSYEQYFGPGTRLTVT.